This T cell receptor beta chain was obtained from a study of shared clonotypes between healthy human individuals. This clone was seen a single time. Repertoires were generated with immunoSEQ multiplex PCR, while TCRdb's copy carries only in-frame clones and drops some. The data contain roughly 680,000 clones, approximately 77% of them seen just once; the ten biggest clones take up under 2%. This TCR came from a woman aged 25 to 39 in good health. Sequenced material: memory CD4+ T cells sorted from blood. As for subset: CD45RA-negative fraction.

The CDR3 loop reads CASSFPRRLAVYNEQFF. The CDR3 DNA is TGTGCCAGCAGCTTCCCCCGCAGACTAGCGGTCTACAATGAGCAGTTCTTC. The chain uses TRBV7-9 and TRBJ2-1; TRBD2 matches 9 bases. Germline V gene sequence: CDR1 SEHNR, CDR2 FQNEAQ (reference sequence). This CDR3 region has 17 residues. V shed 3 bases and J 3 bases; nucleotides not matched to a gene: 9.